These T cell receptor beta chains were read from a single sample in a study of blood T cell repertoires in COVID-19. Produced via immunoSEQ multiplex PCR; TCRdb's table is partial and in-frame only. Seen here are around 63,000 clones, about 76% observed once, and the top ten hold under 30%. The material sequenced was peripheral blood. The receptors originated from a woman aged 80 or over with active or convalescent COVID-19. The CDR3 runs from the conserved cysteine through the conserved F or W. The order of the fields is D gene, V gene, clone size, J gene, CDR3 protein, CDR3 DNA. D genes are given only for firm matches. Clone size is not always given. Where it is, it says once, few, many or a class for expanded clones.

d_call: TRBD2; v_call: TRBV2; clone_size: .; j_call: TRBJ2-2; cdr3_aa: CASRLAGGTGELFF; cdr3_nt: TGTGCCAGCCGACTAGCGGGGGGCACCGGGGAGCTGTTTTTT
d_call: .; v_call: TRBV28; clone_size: few; j_call: TRBJ1-2; cdr3_aa: CASSFRPAGVGGYTF; cdr3_nt: TGTGCCAGCAGTTTTCGTCCGGCAGGGGTAGGCGGCTACACCTTC
d_call: TRBD2; v_call: TRBV6-2/TRBV6-3; clone_size: few; j_call: TRBJ2-7; cdr3_aa: CASSYSTLAGFYEQYF; cdr3_nt: TGTGCCAGCAGTTACTCGACACTAGCGGGGTTCTACGAGCAGTACTTC
d_call: TRBD1; v_call: TRBV11-3; clone_size: .; j_call: TRBJ2-2; cdr3_aa: CASSSGTGRENTGELFF; cdr3_nt: TGTGCCAGCAGCTCCGGGACAGGGAGGGAGAACACCGGGGAGCTGTTTTTT
d_call: .; v_call: TRBV19; clone_size: .; j_call: TRBJ2-3; cdr3_aa: CASSMQGYTDTQYF; cdr3_nt: TGTGCCAGTAGTATGCAGGGTTACACAGATACGCAGTATTTT
d_call: TRBD1; v_call: TRBV19; clone_size: .; j_call: TRBJ2-2; cdr3_aa: CASSDRVGLAGELFF; cdr3_nt: TGTGCCAGTAGTGACAGGGTGGGTTTGGCCGGGGAGCTGTTTTTT
d_call: .; v_call: TRBV4-1; clone_size: .; j_call: TRBJ1-5; cdr3_aa: CASSQEWARVNQPQHF; cdr3_nt: TGCGCCAGCAGCCAAGAATGGGCGAGGGTTAATCAGCCCCAGCATTTT
d_call: TRBD2; v_call: TRBV6-6; clone_size: .; j_call: TRBJ2-1; cdr3_aa: CASSYFGLAGPNEQFF; cdr3_nt: TGTGCCAGCAGTTACTTTGGACTAGCGGGGCCCAATGAGCAGTTCTTC
d_call: .; v_call: TRBV19; clone_size: .; j_call: TRBJ1-4; cdr3_aa: CASSPGGSAREKLFF; cdr3_nt: TGTGCCAGTAGTCCCGGGGGAAGTGCGCGAGAAAAACTGTTTTTT
d_call: TRBD1; v_call: TRBV4-3; clone_size: .; j_call: TRBJ1-2; cdr3_aa: CASSQMGQWDYGYTF; cdr3_nt: TGCGCCAGCAGCCAGATGGGACAGTGGGACTATGGCTACACCTTC
d_call: TRBD1; v_call: TRBV4-3; clone_size: .; j_call: TRBJ2-2; cdr3_aa: CASSQATGGGTGELFF; cdr3_nt: TGCGCCAGCAGCCAAGCCACAGGGGGCGGCACCGGGGAGCTGTTTTTT
d_call: .; v_call: TRBV7-9; clone_size: .; j_call: TRBJ1-2; cdr3_aa: CASSRPPIDYGYTF; cdr3_nt: TGTGCCAGCAGCCGCCCACCTATAGACTATGGCTACACCTTC
d_call: .; v_call: TRBV21-1; clone_size: .; j_call: TRBJ2-7; cdr3_aa: CASSIRGPADSYEQYF; cdr3_nt: TGTGCCAGCAGCATTCGAGGGCCAGCGGACTCCTACGAGCAGTACTTC
d_call: .; v_call: TRBV5-4; clone_size: .; j_call: TRBJ2-7; cdr3_aa: CASSLADPRGEQYF; cdr3_nt: TGTGCCAGCAGCTTGGCCGACCCTAGGGGCGAGCAGTACTTC
d_call: .; v_call: TRBV28; clone_size: .; j_call: TRBJ2-1; cdr3_aa: CASSTNIGTISYNEQFF; cdr3_nt: TGTGCCAGCAGTACCAACATCGGGACAATCTCCTACAATGAGCAGTTCTTC
d_call: .; v_call: TRBV18; clone_size: .; j_call: TRBJ1-1; cdr3_aa: CASSLTDFSNTEAFF; cdr3_nt: TGTGCCAGCTCACTCACCGACTTCTCCAACACTGAAGCTTTCTTT
d_call: .; v_call: TRBV5-5; clone_size: .; j_call: TRBJ1-1; cdr3_aa: CATGRAGVPEAFF; cdr3_nt: TGTGCCACCGGGAGGGCAGGCGTCCCTGAAGCTTTCTTT
d_call: TRBD1; v_call: TRBV29-1; clone_size: .; j_call: TRBJ2-3; cdr3_aa: CSTLWDRSTDTQYF; cdr3_nt: TGCAGCACCCTTTGGGACAGAAGCACAGATACGCAGTATTTT
d_call: .; v_call: TRBV4-3; clone_size: once; j_call: TRBJ2-1; cdr3_aa: CASSQDSAGSSYNEQFF; cdr3_nt: TGCGCCAGCAGCCAAGATTCAGCGGGCAGCTCCTACAATGAGCAGTTCTTC
d_call: .; v_call: TRBV10-2; clone_size: .; j_call: TRBJ1-2; cdr3_aa: CASSESIWGRNYGYTF; cdr3_nt: TGCGCCAGCAGTGAGTCGATTTGGGGGCGCAACTATGGCTACACCTTC
d_call: TRBD1; v_call: TRBV2; clone_size: once; j_call: TRBJ2-7; cdr3_aa: CASRERTGPYEQYF; cdr3_nt: TGTGCCAGCAGGGAGAGGACAGGCCCCTACGAGCAGTACTTC
d_call: TRBD2; v_call: TRBV6-6; clone_size: once; j_call: TRBJ2-5; cdr3_aa: CASSYAASGQETQYF; cdr3_nt: TGTGCCAGCAGTTACGCTGCTAGCGGTCAAGAGACCCAGTACTTC
d_call: TRBD2; v_call: TRBV9; clone_size: .; j_call: TRBJ2-2; cdr3_aa: CASSVQGRVRSGELFF; cdr3_nt: TGTGCCAGCAGCGTCCAAGGGAGGGTTCGGTCCGGGGAGCTGTTTTTT
d_call: TRBD2; v_call: TRBV18; clone_size: .; j_call: TRBJ2-1; cdr3_aa: CASSPGLAGGPNNEQFF; cdr3_nt: TGTGCCAGCTCACCAGGACTAGCGGGGGGGCCCAACAATGAGCAGTTCTTC
d_call: TRBD2; v_call: TRBV10-3; clone_size: .; j_call: TRBJ2-3; cdr3_aa: CAISEYSGGAGSTDTQYF; cdr3_nt: TGTGCCATCAGTGAGTATAGCGGGGGGGCCGGAAGCACAGATACGCAGTATTTT
d_call: TRBD1; v_call: TRBV4-3; clone_size: .; j_call: TRBJ1-2; cdr3_aa: CASSQGPDRAAGYTF; cdr3_nt: TGCGCCAGCAGCCAAGGCCCGGACAGGGCTGCTGGCTACACCTTC
d_call: TRBD1; v_call: TRBV5-6; clone_size: .; j_call: TRBJ1-2; cdr3_aa: CASSLRTGLYYGYTF; cdr3_nt: TGTGCCAGCAGCTTGAGGACAGGGCTGTACTATGGCTACACCTTC
d_call: TRBD1; v_call: TRBV10-3; clone_size: .; j_call: TRBJ1-1; cdr3_aa: CASRQGLTEAFF; cdr3_nt: TGTGCCTCCCGACAGGGCTTAACTGAAGCTTTCTTT
d_call: TRBD1; v_call: TRBV9; clone_size: few; j_call: TRBJ1-2; cdr3_aa: CASSDRVGNYGYTF; cdr3_nt: TGTGCCAGCTCAGACAGGGTGGGGAACTATGGCTACACCTTC
d_call: .; v_call: TRBV6-1; clone_size: .; j_call: TRBJ1-2; cdr3_aa: CASSDRGNYGYTF; cdr3_nt: TGTGCCAGCAGTGACAGGGGAAACTATGGCTACACCTTC
d_call: .; v_call: TRBV5-1; clone_size: .; j_call: TRBJ1-1; cdr3_aa: CASSLGTANTEAFF; cdr3_nt: TGCGCCAGCAGCTTGGGGACAGCGAACACTGAAGCTTTCTTT
d_call: TRBD1; v_call: TRBV10-2; clone_size: .; j_call: TRBJ2-5; cdr3_aa: CASSGYNRGEETQYF; cdr3_nt: TGCGCCAGCAGTGGTTATAACAGGGGAGAAGAGACCCAGTACTTC
d_call: .; v_call: TRBV27; clone_size: .; j_call: TRBJ1-6; cdr3_aa: CASSYLGAGNRSPLHF; cdr3_nt: TGTGCCAGCAGTTATTTAGGGGCAGGGAATCGCTCACCCCTCCACTTT
d_call: .; v_call: TRBV5-1; clone_size: .; j_call: TRBJ1-4; cdr3_aa: CASRGQSNEKLFF; cdr3_nt: TGCGCCAGCAGAGGACAGTCTAATGAAAAACTGTTTTTT
d_call: .; v_call: TRBV11-3; clone_size: few; j_call: TRBJ2-1; cdr3_aa: CASSLGASGGTYNEQFF; cdr3_nt: TGTGCCAGCAGCTTAGGGGCTAGTGGGGGGACCTACAATGAGCAGTTCTTC
d_call: TRBD1; v_call: TRBV6-5; clone_size: .; j_call: TRBJ1-2; cdr3_aa: CASTFTGGLNYGYTF; cdr3_nt: TGTGCCAGCACTTTCACAGGGGGGCTCAACTATGGCTACACCTTC
d_call: .; v_call: TRBV2; clone_size: .; j_call: TRBJ1-6; cdr3_aa: CASSGAWMYNSPLHF; cdr3_nt: TGTGCCAGCAGTGGGGCTTGGATGTATAATTCACCCCTCCACTTT